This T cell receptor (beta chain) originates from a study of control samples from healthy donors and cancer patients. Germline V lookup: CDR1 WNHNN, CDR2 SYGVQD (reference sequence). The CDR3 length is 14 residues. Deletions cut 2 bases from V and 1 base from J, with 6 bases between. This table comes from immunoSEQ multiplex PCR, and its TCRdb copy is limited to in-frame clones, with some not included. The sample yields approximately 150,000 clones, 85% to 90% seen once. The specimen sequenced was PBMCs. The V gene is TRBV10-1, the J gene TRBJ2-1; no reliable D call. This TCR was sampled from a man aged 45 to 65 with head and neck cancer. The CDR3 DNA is TGCGCCAGCAGTGAGGCCGTTTCCTACAATGAGCAGTTCTTC. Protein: CASSEAVSYNEQFF.